This record concerns one T cell receptor beta chain sequence. Seattle cases were enrolled at active infection and followed longitudinally. Original methodology: Amplification of reference gene primers was used by the study to estimate nucleated cell counts. Produced via immunoSEQ multiplex PCR; TCRdb's table is partial and in-frame only. V, J and clone size are those of that table, while D and trimming were read from the DNA. The sample has some 270,000 clones, approximately 85% seen once. The sample belongs to a study of blood T cell repertoires in COVID-19. About the study: Some COVID-19 samples were acute and others convalescent; all came from the United States, Italy and Spain.

CDR1 is SGHAT, CDR2 FQNNGV, per germline. V lost 2 bases and J lost 5, with 7 bases in between. CDR3 length: 12 residues. This clonotype was obtained from a human donor with COVID-19, enrolled during active disease. The donor label of this sample is uncertain. The V call is TRBV11-2, the J call TRBJ2-7, with D possibly TRBD1 on 6 matching bases. Sequenced input: peripheral blood. The CDR3 region has the DNA TGTGCCAGCAGCTTAAACAGGGACGAGCAGTACTTC. Translating gives CASSLNRDEQYF.